This TCR beta chain was sequenced during a study of blood T cell repertoires in COVID-19. Original processing methods: The authors estimated nucleated cell counts from reference gene primer amplification. Profiling relied on immunoSEQ multiplex PCR, and the TCRdb table lists in-frame clones only, not all of them. V and J calls and clone size are copied from that table; D and trimming were computed from the DNA. The sample gives nearly 80,000 clones, roughly 84% of which show up once; about 3.8% is in the top ten. Germline V gene data show CDR1 as LNHDA and CDR2 as SQIVND (reference sequence). The CDR3 has 13 amino acids. V was pared by 3 bases and J by 1 base, with 6 bases between. Comments on this clone: The identical CDR3 is also encoded by other nucleotide sequences in the sample.

The J gene is TRBJ1-2, the V gene TRBV19; D might be TRBD1 (5 bases). The sequencing input was peripheral blood. The receptor was isolated from a man between 45 and 60 years old with acute or convalescent COVID-19. The CDR3 loop reads CASSIDSNYGYTF. The CDR3 DNA reads TGTGCCAGTAGTATTGACAGTAACTATGGCTACACCTTC.